The present entry profiles one T cell receptor beta chain with its context. This sample is drawn from a study of blood T cell repertoires in COVID-19. Cohorts were determined from participant-reported clinical history. Trimming stripped 2 bases from V and 0 bases from J, with 8 bases between. This CDR3 comprises 15 residues. Germline lookup yields CDR1 MNHNY and CDR2 SVGAGI (reference sequence). In the original workflow: Estimation of nucleated cell counts relied on the amplification of reference gene primers. Assay used: immunoSEQ multiplex PCR; TCRdb lists only in-frame clones, some missing. Clone size and the V and J calls come from that table; the DNA yielded D and trimming. The sample has roughly 43,000 clones; more than 85% are singletons.

The sequencing input was PBMCs or T cells enriched from blood (not recorded which). This chain links TRBV6-6 with TRBJ1-5, with D maybe TRBD1 (5 bases). The sequence derives from a woman between 45 and 65 years old who had recovered from COVID-19. CDR3 nucleotides: TGTGCCAGCAGTTACGACAGCTCTAGCAATCAGCCCCAGCATTTT. Protein sequence: CASSYDSSSNQPQHF.